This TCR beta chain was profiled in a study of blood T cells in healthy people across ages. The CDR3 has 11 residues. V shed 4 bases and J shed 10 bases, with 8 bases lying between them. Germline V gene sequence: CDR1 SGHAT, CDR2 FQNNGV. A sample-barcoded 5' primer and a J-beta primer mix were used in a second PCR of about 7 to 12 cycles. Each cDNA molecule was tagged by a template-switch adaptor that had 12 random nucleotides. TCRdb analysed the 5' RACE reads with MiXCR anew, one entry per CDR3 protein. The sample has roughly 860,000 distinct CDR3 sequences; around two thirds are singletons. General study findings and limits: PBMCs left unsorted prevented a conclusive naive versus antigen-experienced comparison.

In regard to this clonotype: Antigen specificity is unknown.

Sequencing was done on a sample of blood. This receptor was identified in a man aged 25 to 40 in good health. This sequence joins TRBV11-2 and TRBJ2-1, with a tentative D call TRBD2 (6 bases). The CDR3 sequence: CASSWGREQFF. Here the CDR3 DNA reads TGTGCCAGCAGCTGGGGGAGGGAGCAGTTCTTC.